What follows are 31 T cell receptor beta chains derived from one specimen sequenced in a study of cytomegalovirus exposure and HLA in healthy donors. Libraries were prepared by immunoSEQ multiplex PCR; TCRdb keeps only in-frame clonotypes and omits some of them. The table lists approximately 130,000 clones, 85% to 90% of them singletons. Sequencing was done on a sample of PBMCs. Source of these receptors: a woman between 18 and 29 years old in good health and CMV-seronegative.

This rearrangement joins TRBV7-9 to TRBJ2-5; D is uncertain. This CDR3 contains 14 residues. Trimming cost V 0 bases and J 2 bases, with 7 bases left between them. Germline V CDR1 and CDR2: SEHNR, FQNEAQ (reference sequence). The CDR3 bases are TGTGCCAGCAGCTTAGCAGCGAAACAAGAGACCCAGTACTTC. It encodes CASSLAAKQETQYF.

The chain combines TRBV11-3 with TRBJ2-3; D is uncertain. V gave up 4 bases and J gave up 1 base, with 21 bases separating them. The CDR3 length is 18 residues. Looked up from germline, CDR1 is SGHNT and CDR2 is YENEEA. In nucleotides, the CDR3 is TGTGCCAGCAGCTCTACCTTTTCCCTAGAGTTCGGCACAGATACGCAGTATTTT. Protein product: CASSSTFSLEFGTDTQYF.

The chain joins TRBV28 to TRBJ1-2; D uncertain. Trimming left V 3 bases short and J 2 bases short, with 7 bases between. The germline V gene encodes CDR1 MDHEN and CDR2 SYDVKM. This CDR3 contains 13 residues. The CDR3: CASSFAGNYGYTF. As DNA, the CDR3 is TGTGCCAGCAGTTTCGCGGGAAACTATGGCTACACCTTC.

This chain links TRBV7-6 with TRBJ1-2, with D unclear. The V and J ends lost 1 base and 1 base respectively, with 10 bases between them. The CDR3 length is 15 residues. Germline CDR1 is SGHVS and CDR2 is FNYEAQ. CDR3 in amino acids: CASSLGGEYNYGYTF. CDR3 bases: TGTGCCAGCAGCTTAGGTGGGGAGTATAACTATGGCTACACCTTC.

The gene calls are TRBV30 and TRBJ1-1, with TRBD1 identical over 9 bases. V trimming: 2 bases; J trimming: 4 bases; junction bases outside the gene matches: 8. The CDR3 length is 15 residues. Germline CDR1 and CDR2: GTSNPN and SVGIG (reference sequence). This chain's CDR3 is CAWSPRGQGSTEAFF. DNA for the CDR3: TGTGCCTGGAGTCCAAGGGGACAGGGTTCCACTGAAGCTTTCTTT. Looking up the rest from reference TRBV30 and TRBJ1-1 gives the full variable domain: SQTIHQWPATLVQPVGSPLSLECTVEGTSNPNLYWYRQAAGRGLQLLFYSVGIGQISSEVPQNLSASRPQDRQFILSSKKLLLSDSGFYLCAWSPRGQGSTEAFFGQGTRLTVV.

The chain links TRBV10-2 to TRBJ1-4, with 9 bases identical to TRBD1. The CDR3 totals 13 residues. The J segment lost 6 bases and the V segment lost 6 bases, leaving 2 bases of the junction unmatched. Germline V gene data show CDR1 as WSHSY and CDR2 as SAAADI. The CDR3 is CASRTGGDEKLFF. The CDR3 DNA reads TGCGCCAGCAGGACAGGGGGTGATGAAAAACTGTTTTTT.

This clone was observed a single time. This CDR3 reads CASSYTDSNQPQHF. The CDR3 DNA sequence: TGTGCCAGCAGTTATACAGATAGCAATCAGCCCCAGCATTTT. The chain recombines TRBV6-5 with TRBJ1-5; D uncertain. V gave up 3 bases and J gave up 0 bases, with 6 bases separating them. In germline, CDR1 is MNHEY, CDR2 SVGAGI. CDR3 length: 14 amino acids.

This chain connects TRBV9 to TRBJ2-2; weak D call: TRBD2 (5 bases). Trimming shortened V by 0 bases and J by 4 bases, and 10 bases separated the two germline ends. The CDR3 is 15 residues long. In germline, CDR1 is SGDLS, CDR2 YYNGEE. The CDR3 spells CASSVVEGVTGELFF. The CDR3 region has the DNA TGTGCCAGCAGCGTAGTTGAGGGAGTCACCGGGGAGCTGTTTTTT.

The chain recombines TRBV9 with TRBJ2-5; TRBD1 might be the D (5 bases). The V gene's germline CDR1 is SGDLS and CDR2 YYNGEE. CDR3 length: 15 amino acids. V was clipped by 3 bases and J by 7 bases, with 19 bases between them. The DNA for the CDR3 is TGTGCCAGCAGCGCGGGCCCCCGCCCAACAGGGACCCAGTACTTC. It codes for CASSAGPRPTGTQYF.

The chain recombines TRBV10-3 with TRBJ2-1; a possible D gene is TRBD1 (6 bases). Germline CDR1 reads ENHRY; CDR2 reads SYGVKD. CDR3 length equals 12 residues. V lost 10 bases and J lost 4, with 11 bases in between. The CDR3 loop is CATRTEYNEQFF. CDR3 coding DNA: TGTGCCACCAGGACAGAGTACAATGAGCAGTTCTTC.

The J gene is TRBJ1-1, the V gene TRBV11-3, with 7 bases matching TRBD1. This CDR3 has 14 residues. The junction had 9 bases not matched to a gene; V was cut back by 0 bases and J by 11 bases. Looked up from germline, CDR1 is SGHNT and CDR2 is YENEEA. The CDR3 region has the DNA TGTGCCAGCAGCTTAGAGGGCAGGGGGTGCGCTGCTTTCTTT. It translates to CASSLEGRGCAAFF.

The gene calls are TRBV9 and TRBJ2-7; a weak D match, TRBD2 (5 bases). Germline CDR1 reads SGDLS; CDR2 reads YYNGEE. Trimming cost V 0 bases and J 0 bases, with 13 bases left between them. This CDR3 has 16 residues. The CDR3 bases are TGTGCCAGCAGCGTAGAAGGGAGTAGAGGCTCCTACGAGCAGTACTTC. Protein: CASSVEGSRGSYEQYF. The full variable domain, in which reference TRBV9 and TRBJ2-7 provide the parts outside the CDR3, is DSGVTQTPKHLITATGQRVTLRCSPRSGDLSVYWYQQSLDQGLQFLIQYYNGEERAKGNILERFSAQQFPDLHSELNLSSLELGDSALYFCASSVEGSRGSYEQYFGPGTRLTVT.

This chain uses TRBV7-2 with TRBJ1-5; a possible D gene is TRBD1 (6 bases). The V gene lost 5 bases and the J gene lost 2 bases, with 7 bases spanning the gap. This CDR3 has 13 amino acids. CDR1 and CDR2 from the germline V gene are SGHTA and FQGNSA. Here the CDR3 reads CASSPGGNQPQHF. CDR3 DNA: TGTGCCAGCAGCCCAGGGGGCAATCAGCCCCAGCATTTT.

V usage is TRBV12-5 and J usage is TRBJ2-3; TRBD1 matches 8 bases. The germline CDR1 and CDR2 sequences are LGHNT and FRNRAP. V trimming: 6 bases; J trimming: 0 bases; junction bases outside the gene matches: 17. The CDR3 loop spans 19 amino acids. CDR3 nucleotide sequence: TGTGCTAGTGGGAGGACAGGGAAAAGTCTAGGATCTAGCACAGATACGCAGTATTTT. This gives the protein CASGRTGKSLGSSTDTQYF.

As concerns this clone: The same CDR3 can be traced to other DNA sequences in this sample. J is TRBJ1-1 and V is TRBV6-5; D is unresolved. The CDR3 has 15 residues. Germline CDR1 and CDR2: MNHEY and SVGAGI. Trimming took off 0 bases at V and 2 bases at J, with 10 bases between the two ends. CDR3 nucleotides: TGTGCCAGCAGTTACTCGAGAGGGCTAAACACTGAAGCTTTCTTT. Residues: CASSYSRGLNTEAFF.

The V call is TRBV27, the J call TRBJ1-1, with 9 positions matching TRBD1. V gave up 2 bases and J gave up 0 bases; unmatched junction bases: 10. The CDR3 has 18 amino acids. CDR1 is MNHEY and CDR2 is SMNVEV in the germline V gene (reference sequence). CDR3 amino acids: CASSLVYRGRPMNTEAFF. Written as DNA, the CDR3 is TGTGCCAGCAGTTTAGTTTACAGGGGGCGGCCAATGAACACTGAAGCTTTCTTT.

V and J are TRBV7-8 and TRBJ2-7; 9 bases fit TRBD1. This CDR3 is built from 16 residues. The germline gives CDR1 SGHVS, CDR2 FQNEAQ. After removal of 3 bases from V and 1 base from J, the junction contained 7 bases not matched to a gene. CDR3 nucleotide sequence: TGTGCCAGCAGCTTTCGCCACGGGACAGGGTCCTACGAGCAGTACTTC. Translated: CASSFRHGTGSYEQYF.

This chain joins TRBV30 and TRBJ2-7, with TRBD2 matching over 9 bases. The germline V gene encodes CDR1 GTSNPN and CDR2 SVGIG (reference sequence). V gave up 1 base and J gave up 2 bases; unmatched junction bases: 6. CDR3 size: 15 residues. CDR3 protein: CAWSGKASGTYEQYF. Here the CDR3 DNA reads TGTGCCTGGAGTGGGAAAGCTAGCGGGACCTACGAGCAGTACTTC.

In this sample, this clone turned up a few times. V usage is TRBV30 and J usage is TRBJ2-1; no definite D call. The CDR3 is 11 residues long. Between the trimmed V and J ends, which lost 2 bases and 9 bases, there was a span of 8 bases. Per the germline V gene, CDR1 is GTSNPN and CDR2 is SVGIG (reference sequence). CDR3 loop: CAWSRRGEQFF. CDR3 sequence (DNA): TGTGCCTGGAGTCGCCGCGGTGAGCAGTTCTTC.

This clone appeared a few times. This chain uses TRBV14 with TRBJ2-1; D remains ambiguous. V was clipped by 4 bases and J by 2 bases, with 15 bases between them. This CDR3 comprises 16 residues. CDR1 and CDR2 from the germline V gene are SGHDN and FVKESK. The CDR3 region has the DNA TGTGCCAGCAGCCCGCTGCAGGCAGGCCCCTACAATGAGCAGTTCTTC. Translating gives CASSPLQAGPYNEQFF.

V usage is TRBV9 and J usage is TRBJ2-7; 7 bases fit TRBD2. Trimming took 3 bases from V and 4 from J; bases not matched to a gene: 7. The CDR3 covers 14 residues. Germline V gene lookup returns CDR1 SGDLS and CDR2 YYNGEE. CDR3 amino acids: CASSAAGLGYEQYF. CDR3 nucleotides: TGTGCCAGCAGCGCAGCGGGACTGGGTTACGAGCAGTACTTC.

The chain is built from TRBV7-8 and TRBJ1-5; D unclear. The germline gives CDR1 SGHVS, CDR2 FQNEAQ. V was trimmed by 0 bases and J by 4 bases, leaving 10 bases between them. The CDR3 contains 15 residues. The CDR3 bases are TGTGCCAGCAGCTTAGCAGTCGGGGTTAATCAGCCCCAGCATTTT. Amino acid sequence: CASSLAVGVNQPQHF.

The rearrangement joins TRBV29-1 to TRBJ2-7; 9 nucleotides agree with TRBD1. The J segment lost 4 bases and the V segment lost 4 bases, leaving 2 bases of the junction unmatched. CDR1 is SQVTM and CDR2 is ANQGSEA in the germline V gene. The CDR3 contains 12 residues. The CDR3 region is CSVVGQGYEQYF. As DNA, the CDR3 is TGCAGCGTTGTAGGACAGGGGTACGAGCAGTACTTC.

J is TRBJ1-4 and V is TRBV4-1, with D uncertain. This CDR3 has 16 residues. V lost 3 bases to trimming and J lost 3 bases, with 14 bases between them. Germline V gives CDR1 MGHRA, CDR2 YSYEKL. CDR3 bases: TGCGCCAGCAGCCATATCGCGAATCGAGCTAATGAAAAACTGTTTTTT. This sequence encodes CASSHIANRANEKLFF.

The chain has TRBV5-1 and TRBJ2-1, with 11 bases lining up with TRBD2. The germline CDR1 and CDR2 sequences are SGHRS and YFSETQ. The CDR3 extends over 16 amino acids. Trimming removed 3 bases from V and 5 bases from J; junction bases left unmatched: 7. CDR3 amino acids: CASSYPTSGGDNEQFF. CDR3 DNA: TGCGCCAGCAGCTACCCTACTAGCGGGGGAGACAATGAGCAGTTCTTC.

The CDR3 loop reads CASSLRTNNSPLHF. CDR3 bases: TGTGCCAGCAGCCTAAGGACAAATAATTCACCCCTCCACTTT. The chain carries TRBV28 and TRBJ1-6; D is possibly TRBD1 (5 bases). V lost 6 bases and J 5 bases, leaving 11 bases between the germline ends. This CDR3 spans 14 amino acids. Germline assignment: CDR1 MDHEN and CDR2 SYDVKM.

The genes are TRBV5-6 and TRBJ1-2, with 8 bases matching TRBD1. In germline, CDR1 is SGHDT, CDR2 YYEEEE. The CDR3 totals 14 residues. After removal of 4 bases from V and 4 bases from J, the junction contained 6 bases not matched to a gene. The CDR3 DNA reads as TGTGCCAGCAGCCCAGGGGGCACGAGCTATGGCTACACCTTC. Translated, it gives CASSPGGTSYGYTF.

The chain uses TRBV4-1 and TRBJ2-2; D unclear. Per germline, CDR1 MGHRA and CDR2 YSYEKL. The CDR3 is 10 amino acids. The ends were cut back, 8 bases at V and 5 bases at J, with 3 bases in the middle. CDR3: CASQTGELFF. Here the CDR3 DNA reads TGCGCCAGCCAGACCGGGGAGCTGTTTTTT.

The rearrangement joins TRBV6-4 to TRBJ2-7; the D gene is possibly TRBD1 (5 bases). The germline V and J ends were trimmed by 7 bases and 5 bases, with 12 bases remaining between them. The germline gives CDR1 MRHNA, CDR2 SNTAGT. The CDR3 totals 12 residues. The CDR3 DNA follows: TGTGCCAGCATCCCAGGGTGCCACGAGCAGTACTTC. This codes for CASIPGCHEQYF.

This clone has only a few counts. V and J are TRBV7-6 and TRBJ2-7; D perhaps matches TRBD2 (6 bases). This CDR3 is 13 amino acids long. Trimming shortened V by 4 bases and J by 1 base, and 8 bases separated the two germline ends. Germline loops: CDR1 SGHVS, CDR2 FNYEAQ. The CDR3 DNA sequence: TGTGCCAGCAGCTCCCTAGCGTCCTACGAGCAGTACTTC. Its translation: CASSSLASYEQYF.

The CDR3 is CASSIPGYEQYF. In DNA form, the CDR3 reads TGTGCCAGTAGTATCCCGGGGTACGAGCAGTACTTC. V gene TRBV19 combines with J gene TRBJ2-7, with a weak D call TRBD2 (5 bases). Per the germline V gene, CDR1 is LNHDA and CDR2 is SQIVND (reference sequence). The CDR3 spans 12 residues. Trimming pared 3 bases from V and 4 bases from J, leaving 7 bases between.